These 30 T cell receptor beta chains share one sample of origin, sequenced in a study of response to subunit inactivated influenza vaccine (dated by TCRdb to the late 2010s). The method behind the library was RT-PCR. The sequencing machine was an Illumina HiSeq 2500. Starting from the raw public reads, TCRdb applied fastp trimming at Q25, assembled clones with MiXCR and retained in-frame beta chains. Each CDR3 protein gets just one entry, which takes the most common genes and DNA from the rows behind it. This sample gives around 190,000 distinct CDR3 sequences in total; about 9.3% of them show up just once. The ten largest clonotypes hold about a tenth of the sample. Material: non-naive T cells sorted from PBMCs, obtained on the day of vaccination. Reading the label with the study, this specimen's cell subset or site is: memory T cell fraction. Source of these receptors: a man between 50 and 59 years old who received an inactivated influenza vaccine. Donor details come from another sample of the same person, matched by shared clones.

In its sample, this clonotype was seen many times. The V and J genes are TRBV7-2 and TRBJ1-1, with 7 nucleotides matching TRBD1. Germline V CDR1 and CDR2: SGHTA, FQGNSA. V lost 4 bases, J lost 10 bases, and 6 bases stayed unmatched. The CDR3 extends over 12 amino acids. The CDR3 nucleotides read TGTGCCAGCAGCTCGGACCAGGGGGGAGCTTTCTTT. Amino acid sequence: CASSSDQGGAFF.

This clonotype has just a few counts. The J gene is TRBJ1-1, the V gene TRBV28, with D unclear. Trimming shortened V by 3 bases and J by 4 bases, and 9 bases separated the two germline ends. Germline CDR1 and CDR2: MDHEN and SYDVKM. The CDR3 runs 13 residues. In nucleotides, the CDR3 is TGTGCCAGCAGTTTTTCGTGGAGCACTGAAGCTTTCTTT. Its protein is CASSFSWSTEAFF.

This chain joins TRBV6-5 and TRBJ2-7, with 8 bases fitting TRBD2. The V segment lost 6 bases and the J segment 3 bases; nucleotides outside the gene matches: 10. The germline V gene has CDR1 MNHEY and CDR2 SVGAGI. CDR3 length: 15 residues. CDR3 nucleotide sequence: TGTGCCAGCAGCTACGGGACTAGTAAAGGCTACGAGCAGTACTTC. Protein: CASSYGTSKGYEQYF.

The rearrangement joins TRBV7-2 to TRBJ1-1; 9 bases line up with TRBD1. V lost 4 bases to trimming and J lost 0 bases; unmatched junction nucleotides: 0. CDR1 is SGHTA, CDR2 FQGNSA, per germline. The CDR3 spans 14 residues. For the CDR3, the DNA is TGTGCCAGCAGCTGGGACAGGGTGAACACTGAAGCTTTCTTT. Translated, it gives CASSWDRVNTEAFF.

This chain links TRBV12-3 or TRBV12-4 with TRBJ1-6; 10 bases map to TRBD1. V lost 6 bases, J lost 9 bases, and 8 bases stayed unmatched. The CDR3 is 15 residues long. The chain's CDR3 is CASRLTGDRGSPLHF. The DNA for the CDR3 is TGTGCCAGCAGGTTGACTGGGGACAGGGGTTCACCCCTCCACTTT.

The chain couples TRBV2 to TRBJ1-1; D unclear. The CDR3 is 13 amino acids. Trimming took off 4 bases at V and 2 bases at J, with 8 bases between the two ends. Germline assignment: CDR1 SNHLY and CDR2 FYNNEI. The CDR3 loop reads CASSARDNTEAFF. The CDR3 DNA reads TGTGCCAGCAGTGCACGGGATAACACTGAAGCTTTCTTT.

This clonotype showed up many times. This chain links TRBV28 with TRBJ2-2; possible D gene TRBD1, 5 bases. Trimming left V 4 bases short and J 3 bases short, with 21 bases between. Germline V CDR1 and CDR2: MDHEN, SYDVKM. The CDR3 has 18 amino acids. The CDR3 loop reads CASSSIWIGQGHTGELFF. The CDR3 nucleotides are TGTGCCAGCAGTTCAATCTGGATAGGGCAGGGCCACACCGGGGAGCTGTTTTTT.

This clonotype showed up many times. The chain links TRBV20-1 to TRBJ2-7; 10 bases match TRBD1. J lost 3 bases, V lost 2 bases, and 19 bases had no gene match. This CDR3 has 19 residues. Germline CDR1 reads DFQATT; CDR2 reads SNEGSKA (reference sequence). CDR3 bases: TGCAGTGCTAGACCGTCCCCGGGACAGGGGCTAAGGGACTACTACGAGCAGTACTTC. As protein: CSARPSPGQGLRDYYEQYF.

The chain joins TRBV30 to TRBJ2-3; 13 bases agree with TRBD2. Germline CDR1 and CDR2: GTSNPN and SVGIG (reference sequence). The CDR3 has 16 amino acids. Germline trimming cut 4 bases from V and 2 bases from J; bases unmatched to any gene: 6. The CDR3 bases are TGTGCCTGGAATGCGGGACTAGCGGGGCTCACAGATACGCAGTATTTT. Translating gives CAWNAGLAGLTDTQYF.

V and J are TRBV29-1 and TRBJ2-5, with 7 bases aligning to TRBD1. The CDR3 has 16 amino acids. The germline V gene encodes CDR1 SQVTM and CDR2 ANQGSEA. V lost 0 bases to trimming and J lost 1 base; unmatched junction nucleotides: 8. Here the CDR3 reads CSVEDLAGTVQETQYF. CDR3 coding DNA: TGCAGCGTTGAAGATCTAGCCGGGACAGTCCAAGAGACCCAGTACTTC.

The CDR3 is CATGRQGLIEAFF. In nucleotides, the CDR3 is TGTGCCACCGGCAGACAGGGACTTATTGAAGCTTTCTTT. The chain employs TRBV28 and TRBJ1-1; the match to TRBD1 covers 7 bases. CDR3 length: 13 amino acids. CDR1 and CDR2 from the germline V gene are MDHEN and SYDVKM. The ends lost 10 bases at V and 7 bases at J; junction bases unmatched: 12.

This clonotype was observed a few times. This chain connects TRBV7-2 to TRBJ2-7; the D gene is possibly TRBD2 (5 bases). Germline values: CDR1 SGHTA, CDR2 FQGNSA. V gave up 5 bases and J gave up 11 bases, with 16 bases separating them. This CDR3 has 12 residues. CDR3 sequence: CASSPQPGKEYF. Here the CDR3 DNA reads TGTGCCAGCAGCCCCCAACCGGGGAAGGAGTACTTC.

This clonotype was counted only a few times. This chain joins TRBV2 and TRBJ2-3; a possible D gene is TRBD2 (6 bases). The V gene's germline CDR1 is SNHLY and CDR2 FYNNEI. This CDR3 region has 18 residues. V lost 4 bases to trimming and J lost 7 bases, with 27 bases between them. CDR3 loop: CASSGRFSSGHGGNTQYF. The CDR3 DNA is TGTGCCAGCAGTGGGCGTTTTTCAAGCGGGCATGGGGGTAATACGCAGTATTTT.

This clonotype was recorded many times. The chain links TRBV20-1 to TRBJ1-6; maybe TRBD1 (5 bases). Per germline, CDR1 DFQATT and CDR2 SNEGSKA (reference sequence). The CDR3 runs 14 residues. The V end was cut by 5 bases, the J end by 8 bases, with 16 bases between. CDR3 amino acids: CSARDEVGYSPLHF. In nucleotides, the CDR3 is TGCAGTGCTCGGGACGAAGTTGGGTATTCACCCCTCCACTTT.

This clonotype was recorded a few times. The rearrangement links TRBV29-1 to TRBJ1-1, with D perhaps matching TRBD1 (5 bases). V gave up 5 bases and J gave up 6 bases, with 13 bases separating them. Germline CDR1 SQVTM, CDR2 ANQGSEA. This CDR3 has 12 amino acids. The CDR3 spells CSVTQVRPEAFF. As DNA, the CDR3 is TGCAGCGTTACACAGGTACGTCCTGAAGCTTTCTTT.

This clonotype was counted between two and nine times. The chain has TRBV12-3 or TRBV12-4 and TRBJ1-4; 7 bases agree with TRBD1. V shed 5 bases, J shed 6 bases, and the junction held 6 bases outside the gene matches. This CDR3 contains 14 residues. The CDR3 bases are TGTGCCAGCAGTGACAGGGTTTTTGATGAAAAACTGTTTTTT. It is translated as CASSDRVFDEKLFF.

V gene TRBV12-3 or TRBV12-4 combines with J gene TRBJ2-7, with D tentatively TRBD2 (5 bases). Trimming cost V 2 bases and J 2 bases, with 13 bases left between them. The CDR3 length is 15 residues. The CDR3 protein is CASSLSGIEAYEQYF. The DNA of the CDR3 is TGTGCCAGCAGTTTATCGGGGATAGAAGCCTACGAGCAGTACTTC.

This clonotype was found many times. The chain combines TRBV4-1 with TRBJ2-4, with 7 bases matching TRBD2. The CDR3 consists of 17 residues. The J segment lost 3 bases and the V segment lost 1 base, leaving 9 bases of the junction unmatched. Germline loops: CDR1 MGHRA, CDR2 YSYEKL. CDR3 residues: CASSQGRETGGKNIQYF. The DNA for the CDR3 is TGCGCCAGCAGCCAAGGAAGGGAAACGGGAGGCAAAAACATTCAGTACTTC.

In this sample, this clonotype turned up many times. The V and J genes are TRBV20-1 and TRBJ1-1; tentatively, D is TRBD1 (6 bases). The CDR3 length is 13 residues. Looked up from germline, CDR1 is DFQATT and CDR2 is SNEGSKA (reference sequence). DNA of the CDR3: TGCAGAGGGTCGGGACAAATGAACACTGAAGCTTTCTTT. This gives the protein CRGSGQMNTEAFF.

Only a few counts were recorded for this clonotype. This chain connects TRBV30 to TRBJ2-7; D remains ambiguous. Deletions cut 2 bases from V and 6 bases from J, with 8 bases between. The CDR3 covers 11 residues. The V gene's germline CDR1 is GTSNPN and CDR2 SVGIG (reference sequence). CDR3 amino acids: CAWSINIEQYF. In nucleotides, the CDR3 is TGTGCCTGGAGTATAAACATCGAGCAGTACTTC.

The CDR3 sequence is CASSPDGNQPQHF. CDR3 coding DNA: TGCGCCAGCAGCCCGGACGGGAATCAGCCCCAGCATTTT. This chain joins TRBV5-1 and TRBJ1-5, with D hard to call. V dropped 4 bases and J dropped 4 bases, with 9 bases sitting between them. This CDR3 comprises 13 residues. Germline V gives CDR1 SGHRS, CDR2 YFSETQ. The variable domain in full, with the rest retrieved from reference TRBV5-1 and TRBJ1-5, is KAGVTQTPRYLIKTRGQQVTLSCSPISGHRSVSWYQQTPGQGLQFLFEYFSETQRNKGNFPGRFSGRQFSNSRSEMNVSTLELGDSALYLCASSPDGNQPQHFGDGTRLSIL.

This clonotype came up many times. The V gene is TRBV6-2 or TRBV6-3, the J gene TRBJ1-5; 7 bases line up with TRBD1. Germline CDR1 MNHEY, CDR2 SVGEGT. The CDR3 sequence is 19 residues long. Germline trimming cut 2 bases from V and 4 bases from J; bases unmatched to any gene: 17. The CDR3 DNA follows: TGTGCCAGCAGTTACGCCCGGAAGACAGGGTTCGCCCCTAATCAGCCCCAGCATTTT. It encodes CASSYARKTGFAPNQPQHF.

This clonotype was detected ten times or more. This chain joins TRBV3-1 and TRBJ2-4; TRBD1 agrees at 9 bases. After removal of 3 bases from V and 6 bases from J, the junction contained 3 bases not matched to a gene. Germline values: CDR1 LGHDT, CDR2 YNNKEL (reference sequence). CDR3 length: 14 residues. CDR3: CASSHQDRGNIQYF. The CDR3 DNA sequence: TGTGCCAGCAGCCACCAGGACAGGGGAAACATTCAGTACTTC.

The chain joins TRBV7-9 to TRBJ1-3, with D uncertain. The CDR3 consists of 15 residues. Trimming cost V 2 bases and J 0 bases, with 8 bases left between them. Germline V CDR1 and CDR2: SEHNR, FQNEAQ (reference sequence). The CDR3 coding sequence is TGTGCCAGCAGCTTAAGCACAGCCTCTGGAAACACCATATATTTT. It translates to CASSLSTASGNTIYF.

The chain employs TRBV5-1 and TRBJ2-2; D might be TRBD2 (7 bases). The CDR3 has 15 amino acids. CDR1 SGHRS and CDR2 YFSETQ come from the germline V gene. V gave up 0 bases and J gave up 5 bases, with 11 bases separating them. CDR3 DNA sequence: TGCGCCAGCAGCTTGGCAGCGGGGACAACCGGGGAGCTGTTTTTT. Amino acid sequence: CASSLAAGTTGELFF.

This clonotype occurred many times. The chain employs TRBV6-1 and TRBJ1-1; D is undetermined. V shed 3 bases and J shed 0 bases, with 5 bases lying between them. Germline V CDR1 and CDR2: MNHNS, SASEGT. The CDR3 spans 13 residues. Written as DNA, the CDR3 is TGTGCCAGCAGTGAGAGCATGAACACTGAAGCTTTCTTT. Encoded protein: CASSESMNTEAFF.

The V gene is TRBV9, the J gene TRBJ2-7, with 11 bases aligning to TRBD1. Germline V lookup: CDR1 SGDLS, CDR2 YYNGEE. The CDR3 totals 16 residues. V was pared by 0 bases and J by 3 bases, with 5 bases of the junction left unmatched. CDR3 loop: CASSVAGTGGIYEQYF. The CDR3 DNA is TGTGCCAGCAGCGTAGCAGGGACAGGGGGTATCTACGAGCAGTACTTC.

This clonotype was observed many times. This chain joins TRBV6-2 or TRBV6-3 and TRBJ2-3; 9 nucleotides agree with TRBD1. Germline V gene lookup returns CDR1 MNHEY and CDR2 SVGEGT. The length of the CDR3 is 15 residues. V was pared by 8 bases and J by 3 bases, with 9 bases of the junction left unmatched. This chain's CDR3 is CASGSRDRVTDTQYF. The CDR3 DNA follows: TGTGCCAGCGGCAGCCGGGACAGGGTTACAGATACGCAGTATTTT.

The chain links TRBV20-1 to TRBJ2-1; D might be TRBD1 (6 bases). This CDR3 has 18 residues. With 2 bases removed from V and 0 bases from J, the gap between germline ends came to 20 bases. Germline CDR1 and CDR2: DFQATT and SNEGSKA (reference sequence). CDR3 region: CSARQRRTGPRSYNEQFF. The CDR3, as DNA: TGCAGTGCTAGACAACGCCGAACAGGGCCCCGCTCCTACAATGAGCAGTTCTTC.

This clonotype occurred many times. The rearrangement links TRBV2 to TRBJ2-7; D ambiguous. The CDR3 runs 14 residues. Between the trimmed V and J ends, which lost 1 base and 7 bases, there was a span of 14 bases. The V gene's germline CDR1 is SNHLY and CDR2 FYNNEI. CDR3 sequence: CASSEEVRAIEQYF. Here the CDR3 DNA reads TGTGCCAGCAGTGAAGAGGTCCGCGCAATAGAGCAGTACTTC. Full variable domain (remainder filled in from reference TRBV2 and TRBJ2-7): EPEVTQTPSHQVTQMGQEVILRCVPISNHLYFYWYRQILGQKVEFLVSFYNNEISEKSEIFDDQFSVERPDGSNFTLKIRSTKLEDSAMYFCASSEEVRAIEQYFGPGTRLTVT.